The 32 T cell receptor beta chains below all came from one sample that was sequenced in a study of Ad26.COV2.S vaccination and SARS-CoV-2 variants. Treatment here: roughly 20 received Ad26.COV2.S at low or high dose, single or two shots; several received placebo; per-sample allocation not given. All samples were drawn on day 63, counting from the first vaccine or placebo injection. The repertoire was sequenced with immunoSEQ multiplex PCR; TCRdb's copy has only in-frame clones and lacks some. In the table there are about 350,000 clones, approximately 86% of which are singletons. Here the sequenced sample was peripheral blood, taken in a trial of Ad26.COV2.S vaccine versus placebo. The receptors originated from a person between 18 and 65 years old who received the Ad26.COV2.S COVID-19 vaccine or a placebo.

The chain links TRBV6-5 to TRBJ1-5, with D tentatively TRBD1 (6 bases). Per germline, CDR1 MNHEY and CDR2 SVGAGI. The CDR3 covers 15 residues. Trimming left V 7 bases short and J 0 bases short, with 13 bases between. CDR3 DNA: TGTGCCAGCACCTGGACAGCCGATAGCAATCAGCCCCAGCATTTT. This translates into CASTWTADSNQPQHF.

The V gene is TRBV30, the J gene TRBJ1-4; 8 bases map to TRBD1. The CDR3 loop spans 12 amino acids. J lost 8 bases, V lost 5 bases, and 4 bases had no gene match. The germline V gene encodes CDR1 GTSNPN and CDR2 SVGIG (reference sequence). CDR3 bases: TGTGCCTGGGGAGGACAGGGAGAAAAACTGTTTTTT. Translating gives CAWGGQGEKLFF.

The chain combines TRBV7-2 with TRBJ1-6; D is unresolved. Germline lookup yields CDR1 SGHTA and CDR2 FQGNSA. This CDR3 spans 16 amino acids. Trimming left V 11 bases short and J 0 bases short, with 17 bases between. The DNA of the CDR3 is TGTGCCCCCGTCGGTTCGAGGAGCTCCTATAATTCACCCCTCCACTTT. This codes for CAPVGSRSSYNSPLHF.

The rearrangement links TRBV12-5 to TRBJ2-3; D gene unclear. This CDR3 has 12 amino acids. V lost 1 base and J 9 bases, leaving 8 bases between the germline ends. From germline, CDR1 is LGHNT and CDR2 FRNRAP. CDR3 sequence (DNA): TGTGCTAGTGGTTTGGGACAAGACACGCAGTATTTT. Protein product: CASGLGQDTQYF. Complete variable domain (other parts from reference TRBV12-5 and TRBJ2-3): DARVTQTPRHKVTEMGQEVTMRCQPILGHNTVFWYRQTMMQGLELLAYFRNRAPLDDSGMPKDRFSAEMPDATLATLKIQPSEPRDSAVYFCASGLGQDTQYFGPGTRLTVL.

V gene TRBV2 combines with J gene TRBJ1-6, with TRBD1 as a possible D gene (5 bases). CDR3 length equals 13 residues. Germline lookup yields CDR1 SNHLY and CDR2 FYNNEI. V lost 6 bases and J 9 bases, leaving 12 bases between the germline ends. The chain's CDR3 is CASRFQGSSPLHF. In DNA, the CDR3 is TGTGCCAGCAGGTTTCAGGGAAGTTCACCCCTCCACTTT.

The count of this clone is one. This chain joins TRBV7-2 and TRBJ2-1, with 7 bases matching TRBD2. The CDR3 is made up of 16 amino acids. The junction had 7 bases not matched to a gene; V was cut back by 5 bases and J by 0 bases. Germline assignment: CDR1 SGHTA and CDR2 FQGNSA. The CDR3 DNA is TGTGCCAGCAGCGCTAGCGGTTATCTCTCCTACAATGAGCAGTTCTTC. Its protein product is CASSASGYLSYNEQFF.

The rearrangement uses TRBV28 and TRBJ2-4, with a weak D call TRBD2 (5 bases). CDR1 is MDHEN, CDR2 SYDVKM, per germline. Trimming pared 6 bases from V and 1 base from J, leaving 28 bases between. The CDR3 consists of 20 residues. The CDR3, as DNA: TGTGCCAGCAGCGTTCCCTTGGCGGAGGAGGCGGTCGTGGCCAAAAACATTCAGTACTTC. Translating it yields CASSVPLAEEAVVAKNIQYF.

The chain combines TRBV11-2 with TRBJ1-2; 9 positions match TRBD1. The CDR3 loop spans 15 amino acids. Germline V CDR1 and CDR2: SGHAT, FQNNGV. Trimming at V came to 4 bases and at J to 5 bases, leaving 8 bases not matched to a gene. The CDR3 sequence is CASSSSDRGGYGYTF. For the CDR3, the DNA is TGTGCCAGCAGCTCCTCGGACAGGGGAGGATATGGCTACACCTTC.

J is TRBJ1-6 and V is TRBV28; D gene unclear. CDR3 length equals 12 residues. The V end was cut by 6 bases, the J end by 8 bases, with 8 bases between. Germline assignment: CDR1 MDHEN and CDR2 SYDVKM. The CDR3 reads CASRFSDSPLHF. CDR3 nucleotides: TGTGCCAGCAGGTTTTCCGATTCACCCCTCCACTTT. Using reference TRBV28 and TRBJ1-6 for the parts outside the CDR3, the full variable domain is DVKVTQSSRYLVKRTGEKVFLECVQDMDHENMFWYRQDPGLGLRLIYFSYDVKMKEKGDIPEGYSVSREKKERFSLILESASTNQTSMYLCASRFSDSPLHFGNGTRLTVT.

The V gene is TRBV4-2, the J gene TRBJ2-7; D gene ambiguous. V was clipped by 0 bases and J by 2 bases, with 11 bases between them. The CDR3 is 15 residues long. Germline V gene lookup returns CDR1 LGHNA and CDR2 YNFKEQ. The CDR3 DNA is TGTGCCAGCAGCCAAGAATATCGCGTCACCTACGAGCAGTACTTC. It specifies CASSQEYRVTYEQYF.

This chain links TRBV19 with TRBJ2-7; D is unresolved. The CDR3 length is 15 residues. Looked up from germline, CDR1 is LNHDA and CDR2 is SQIVND (reference sequence). Trimming cost V 10 bases and J 0 bases, with 19 bases left between them. DNA for the CDR3: TGTGCCACTTATAGTTCACGTTTGAGCTCCTACGAGCAGTACTTC. Translated, it gives CATYSSRLSSYEQYF.

The chain carries TRBV13 and TRBJ1-4; 9 bases align to TRBD1. There are 15 residues in the CDR3. The ends lost 5 bases at V and 8 bases at J; junction bases unmatched: 9. Germline V CDR1 and CDR2: PRHDT, FYEKMQ (reference sequence). CDR3 nucleotide sequence: TGTGCCAGCAGCCCATCGGGACAGGGATGGGAAAAACTGTTTTTT. It is translated as CASSPSGQGWEKLFF.

This clone was counted a few times. The rearrangement joins TRBV21-1 to TRBJ1-1; the tabulated D call, TRBD1, remains unverified against the DNA. TRBV21-1 is a pseudogene locus. The CDR3 length is 20 residues. CDR3 DNA sequence: TGTGCCAGCAGCAGGCGGGGGACAGGGGGCCCACTTACGGCCTACACTGAAGCTTTCTTT. This codes for CASSRRGTGGPLTAYTEAFF.

The CDR3 nucleotides read TGTGCCAGCTCACCCCGTGACGTTTTTGGATTGAGGGAGACCCAGTACTTC. Protein: CASSPRDVFGLRETQYF. The chain joins TRBV18 to TRBJ2-5; the D is unclear. Germline CDR1 and CDR2: KGHSH and LQKENI. The CDR3 spans 17 residues. The V end lost 3 bases, the J end lost 5 bases, and 22 bases lay between the germline ends.

This chain uses TRBV19 with TRBJ2-5; 9 bases agree with TRBD1. Germline lookup yields CDR1 LNHDA and CDR2 SQIVND (reference sequence). V was pared by 3 bases and J by 5 bases, with 7 bases of the junction left unmatched. The CDR3 is 15 residues long. CDR3 loop: CASSMGDRVPETQYF. DNA of the CDR3: TGTGCCAGTAGTATGGGGGACAGGGTACCTGAGACCCAGTACTTC.

The chain links TRBV19 to TRBJ2-1; unclear D gene. The CDR3 sequence is 13 residues long. V was cut by 3 bases and J by 6 bases, with 9 bases left in between. Per germline, CDR1 LNHDA and CDR2 SQIVND (reference sequence). DNA for the CDR3: TGTGCCAGTAGTATTAAGGGTCCCAATGAGCAGTTCTTC. Translating gives CASSIKGPNEQFF.

The chain employs TRBV3-1 (or the pseudogene TRBV3-2) and TRBJ2-1, with TRBD2 matching over 11 bases. The CDR3 runs 16 residues. CDR1 is LGHDT and CDR2 is YNNKEL in the germline V gene (reference sequence). After removal of 2 bases from V and 5 bases from J, the junction contained 5 bases not matched to a gene. The CDR3 sequence is CASSQIAGGLHNEQFF. The CDR3, as DNA: TGTGCCAGCAGCCAAATAGCGGGGGGGCTTCACAATGAGCAGTTCTTC.

The chain employs TRBV5-1 and TRBJ2-2; D remains ambiguous. Germline V gene data show CDR1 as SGHRS and CDR2 as YFSETQ. The CDR3 sequence is 15 residues long. V was pared by 5 bases and J by 7 bases, with 18 bases between. The CDR3 DNA sequence: TGCGCCAGCAGTTTTTACGCCCCGTTTGGCGGGGAGCTGTTTTTT. Translation gives CASSFYAPFGGELFF.

The CDR3: CSAPDSYGYTF. CDR3 in DNA: TGCAGTGCGCCCGACAGCTATGGCTACACCTTC. The chain employs TRBV20-1 and TRBJ1-2, with D possibly being TRBD1 (5 bases). This CDR3 contains 11 residues. V was shortened by 6 bases and J by 4 bases, with 9 bases between the two germline ends. In germline, CDR1 is DFQATT, CDR2 SNEGSKA (reference sequence).

This sequence joins TRBV9 and TRBJ1-2, with 7 bases fitting TRBD1. The ends lost 4 bases at V and 4 bases at J; junction bases unmatched: 13. The germline gives CDR1 SGDLS, CDR2 YYNGEE. This CDR3 contains 16 residues. CDR3 residues: CASSSRGDSGAYGYTF. CDR3 sequence (DNA): TGTGCCAGCAGCTCCCGGGGGGACAGTGGGGCCTATGGCTACACCTTC.

The chain carries TRBV27 and TRBJ2-7, with 11 bases lining up with TRBD1. This CDR3 region has 14 residues. Germline lookup yields CDR1 MNHEY and CDR2 SMNVEV (reference sequence). With V trimmed by 0 bases and J by 9 bases, 4 bases remained unmatched. In DNA, the CDR3 is TGTGCCAGCAGTTTATCGGACAGGGGGCGTAGGCAGTACTTC. Its protein product is CASSLSDRGRRQYF.

This clone was observed a single time. This chain connects TRBV7-8 to TRBJ2-1; D perhaps matches TRBD2 (6 bases). Trimming shortened V by 5 bases and J by 2 bases, and 19 bases separated the two germline ends. The CDR3 contains 17 residues. CDR1 and CDR2 (germline): SGHVS, FQNEAQ. The CDR3 region has the DNA TGTGCCAGCAGCGGTAGCTGGGTGGGGGGAACCTACAATGAGCAGTTCTTC. This gives the protein CASSGSWVGGTYNEQFF.

V is TRBV28 and J is TRBJ2-7; D not resolved. Germline CDR1 is MDHEN and CDR2 is SYDVKM. CDR3 length: 14 residues. V shed 5 bases and J shed 1 base, with 12 bases lying between them. The CDR3 sequence: CASSTLKPSYEQYF. The CDR3 region has the DNA TGTGCCAGCAGTACCCTAAAACCTTCCTACGAGCAGTACTTC.

The gene calls are TRBV29-1 and TRBJ2-7, with D possibly TRBD1 on 5 matching bases. The CDR3 covers 12 residues. Looked up from germline, CDR1 is SQVTM and CDR2 is ANQGSEA. Between the trimmed V and J ends, which lost 4 bases and 3 bases, there was a span of 10 bases. CDR3 amino acids: CSVAGDSYEQYF. The CDR3 coding sequence is TGCAGCGTTGCTGGAGACAGCTACGAGCAGTACTTC.

The chain carries TRBV29-1 and TRBJ1-1; no definite D call. The CDR3 sequence is 13 residues long. Trimming left V 7 bases short and J 1 base short, with 13 bases between. CDR1 is SQVTM and CDR2 is ANQGSEA in the germline V gene. The CDR3 protein is CSGEETPNTEAFF. Written as DNA, the CDR3 is TGCAGCGGGGAAGAAACGCCGAACACTGAAGCTTTCTTT.

The rearrangement joins TRBV10-3 to TRBJ2-2; TRBD2 matches 7 bases. The V gene's germline CDR1 is ENHRY and CDR2 SYGVKD. CDR3 length equals 15 residues. Trimming took 11 bases from V and 0 from J; bases not matched to a gene: 9. The CDR3, as DNA: TGTGCCTCTAGCGGCGCATTATCGAACACCGGGGAGCTGTTTTTT. It encodes CASSGALSNTGELFF.

This chain joins TRBV4-2 and TRBJ2-7; 9 positions agree with TRBD2. The germline V gene has CDR1 LGHNA and CDR2 YNFKEQ. Germline trimming cut 1 base from V and 2 bases from J; bases unmatched to any gene: 6. The CDR3 consists of 16 residues. The CDR3 protein is CASSQVGSGGTYEQYF. The DNA of the CDR3 is TGTGCCAGCAGCCAAGTGGGTAGCGGGGGAACCTACGAGCAGTACTTC.

The V gene is TRBV29-1, the J gene TRBJ2-7, with 8 bases lining up with TRBD1. CDR3 length equals 12 residues. V gave up 7 bases and J gave up 2 bases; unmatched junction bases: 4. Germline CDR1 and CDR2: SQVTM and ANQGSEA. CDR3 sequence (DNA): TGCAGCGGCTTGACAGGGGCCTACGAGCAGTACTTC. Its translation: CSGLTGAYEQYF.

J is TRBJ1-1 and V is TRBV7-2, with D tentatively TRBD1 (5 bases). In germline, CDR1 is SGHTA, CDR2 FQGNSA. The CDR3 covers 14 residues. Trimming left V 1 base short and J 7 bases short, with 13 bases between. The CDR3 is CASSLEAGTDEAFF. DNA of the CDR3: TGTGCCAGCAGCTTAGAGGCCGGGACGGATGAAGCTTTCTTT.

The rearrangement uses TRBV28 and TRBJ1-2; D uncertain. The germline gives CDR1 MDHEN, CDR2 SYDVKM. The CDR3 contains 11 residues. Trimming stripped 7 bases from V and 4 bases from J, with 7 bases between. CDR3 DNA sequence: TGTGCCAGCAAAGCTTTCTATGGCTACACCTTC. Protein: CASKAFYGYTF.

The chain employs TRBV10-3 and TRBJ1-3; tentatively, D is TRBD1 (5 bases). CDR1 and CDR2 (germline): ENHRY, SYGVKD. This CDR3 is 15 amino acids long. Trimming removed 6 bases from V and 0 bases from J, with 12 bases in between. The CDR3 region has the DNA TGTGCCATCAGCCAGGGACTCCTCTCTGGAAACACCATATATTTT. Its translation is CAISQGLLSGNTIYF.

The J gene is TRBJ2-7, the V gene TRBV3-1 (or the pseudogene TRBV3-2); weak D call: TRBD1 (6 bases). The CDR3 extends over 16 amino acids. Trimming took 2 bases from V and 5 from J, leaving 19 bases between them. Germline V CDR1 and CDR2: LGHDT, YNNKEL (reference sequence). Here the CDR3 reads CASSQFNSTGKNEQYF. The CDR3, as DNA: TGTGCCAGCAGCCAATTTAATAGTACAGGGAAAAACGAGCAGTACTTC.